This TCR beta chain was recovered during a study of blood T cell repertoires in COVID-19. Study-wide context: Donors in the United States, Italy and Spain gave samples during acute or convalescent COVID-19.

Only in-frame clones appear in the TCRdb table, and some are missing; sequencing was by immunoSEQ multiplex PCR. The repertoire includes roughly 380,000 clones, approximately 91% of them detected once, and around 1.5% sits in the top ten. Germline assignment: CDR1 SQVTM and CDR2 ANQGSEA. Trimming removed 7 bases from V and 6 bases from J; junction bases left unmatched: 8. The CDR3 length is 13 residues. The sample comprised peripheral blood. The receptor was isolated from a woman in her thirties or forties with COVID-19, enrolled during active disease. The chain links TRBV29-1 to TRBJ2-7, with 11 bases aligning to TRBD1. CDR3 loop: CSALGQGAREQYF. As DNA, the CDR3 is TGCAGCGCTCTCGGACAGGGGGCTCGCGAGCAGTACTTC.